The 11 T cell receptor beta chains listed next were all sequenced from one sample in a study of T cell changes during pregnancy in multiple sclerosis. Assay: immunoSEQ multiplex PCR; the TCRdb copy retains only in-frame clones and omits some. The top ten clones hold roughly 2.3% of a sample with roughly 93,000 clones, about 91% of them seen once. Material: peripheral blood, obtained after pregnancy. Receptor source: a female donor in good health, enrolled as a control in a pregnancy study.

The V call is TRBV2, the J call TRBJ1-2; 9 bases fit TRBD1. There are 13 residues in the CDR3. Trimming took 7 bases from V and 4 from J; bases not matched to a gene: 4. CDR1 and CDR2 (germline): SNHLY, FYNNEI. The CDR3 DNA sequence: TGTGCCAGCACTCCGGGACAGGGCTATGGCTACACCTTC. As protein: CASTPGQGYGYTF. The variable domain in full, with the rest retrieved from reference TRBV2 and TRBJ1-2, is EPEVTQTPSHQVTQMGQEVILRCVPISNHLYFYWYRQILGQKVEFLVSFYNNEISEKSEIFDDQFSVERPDGSNFTLKIRSTKLEDSAMYFCASTPGQGYGYTFGSGTRLTVV.

The chain recombines TRBV19 with TRBJ1-1; D might be TRBD1 (6 bases). The CDR3 extends over 14 amino acids. Germline V gene lookup returns CDR1 LNHDA and CDR2 SQIVND (reference sequence). Trimming pared 5 bases from V and 0 bases from J, leaving 10 bases between. The CDR3 sequence is CASSEQGLNTEAFF. CDR3 coding DNA: TGTGCCAGTAGTGAACAGGGCCTGAACACTGAAGCTTTCTTT. Supplemented by reference TRBV19 and TRBJ1-1, the full variable domain reads DGGITQSPKYLFRKEGQNVTLSCEQNLNHDAMYWYRQDPGQGLRLIYYSQIVNDFQKGDIAEGYSVSREKKESFPLTVTSAQKNPTAFYLCASSEQGLNTEAFFGQGTRLTVV.

This chain links TRBV19 with TRBJ1-1, with TRBD1 matching over 7 bases. The CDR3 consists of 13 residues. Trimming removed 7 bases from V and 8 bases from J; junction bases left unmatched: 10. Germline CDR1 is LNHDA and CDR2 is SQIVND (reference sequence). CDR3 loop: CASMGPWTGEAFF. CDR3 DNA: TGTGCCAGTATGGGACCCTGGACAGGAGAAGCTTTCTTT.

This chain connects TRBV7-3 to TRBJ2-7, with D perhaps matching TRBD1 (5 bases). V lost 6 bases and J 3 bases, leaving 12 bases between the germline ends. Germline V gene sequence: CDR1 SGHTA, CDR2 FQGTGA. The CDR3 extends over 13 amino acids. This chain's CDR3 is CASSSGLGYEQYF. DNA for the CDR3: TGTGCCAGCAGTTCAGGGTTAGGCTACGAGCAGTACTTC.

V usage is TRBV28 and J usage is TRBJ1-4, with TRBD1 identical over 7 bases. J lost 2 bases, V lost 4 bases, and 4 bases had no gene match. CDR1 and CDR2 from the germline V gene are MDHEN and SYDVKM. The CDR3 runs to 15 residues. CDR3 protein: CASSSTGSTNEKLFF. CDR3 sequence (DNA): TGTGCCAGCAGTTCGACAGGGAGCACTAATGAAAAACTGTTTTTT.

This clone was seen only once. The chain carries TRBV7-2 and TRBJ2-1, with D perhaps TRBD1 (6 bases). The V gene's germline CDR1 is SGHTA and CDR2 FQGNSA. CDR3 length: 17 residues. Deletions cut 0 bases from V and 5 bases from J, with 17 bases between. The CDR3 is CASSLALGARVNNEQFF. DNA for the CDR3: TGTGCCAGCAGCTTAGCGCTGGGGGCTAGGGTTAACAATGAGCAGTTCTTC. Full variable domain (missing parts from reference TRBV7-2 and TRBJ2-1): GAGVSQSPSNKVTEKGKDVELRCDPISGHTALYWYRQSLGQGLEFLIYFQGNSAPDKSGLPSDRFSAERTGGSVSTLTIQRTQQEDSAVYLCASSLALGARVNNEQFFGPGTRLTVL.

The genes are TRBV11-2 and TRBJ1-2, with 9 bases matching TRBD1. Germline trimming cut 5 bases from V and 5 bases from J; bases unmatched to any gene: 12. The germline gives CDR1 SGHAT, CDR2 FQNNGV. The CDR3 loop spans 16 amino acids. CDR3 DNA: TGTGCCAGCAGCACTGTGACAGGGGGTTCCCCATATGGCTACACCTTC. The encoded protein is CASSTVTGGSPYGYTF.

The chain is built from TRBV29-1 and TRBJ1-3; D uncertain. The CDR3 loop spans 14 amino acids. Germline V gene sequence: CDR1 SQVTM, CDR2 ANQGSEA. Trimming took off 3 bases at V and 0 bases at J, with 9 bases between the two ends. CDR3 region: CSVDDAGSGNTIYF. CDR3 bases: TGCAGCGTTGATGATGCCGGCTCTGGAAACACCATATATTTT.

The genes are TRBV19 and TRBJ2-2, with D perhaps matching TRBD1 (6 bases). Germline CDR1 and CDR2: LNHDA and SQIVND (reference sequence). CDR3 size: 15 residues. The ends were cut back, 0 bases at V and 5 bases at J, with 10 bases in the middle. The DNA of the CDR3 is TGTGCCAGTAGTATAGATCAGGGGCGAACCGGGGAGCTGTTTTTT. Amino acid sequence: CASSIDQGRTGELFF. The complete variable domain, with remaining parts taken from reference TRBV19 and TRBJ2-2, reads DGGITQSPKYLFRKEGQNVTLSCEQNLNHDAMYWYRQDPGQGLRLIYYSQIVNDFQKGDIAEGYSVSREKKESFPLTVTSAQKNPTAFYLCASSIDQGRTGELFFGEGSRLTVL.

The CDR3 bases are TGTGCCAGCAGCGATAGGGACAGGGGGCGGCGGACTGAAGCTTTCTTT. It is translated as CASSDRDRGRRTEAFF. This rearrangement joins TRBV5-4 to TRBJ1-1; TRBD1 matches at 12 bases. The V and J ends lost 4 bases and 5 bases, in that order; junction bases with no gene match: 9. Germline V gene sequence: CDR1 SGHNT, CDR2 YYREEE (reference sequence). The CDR3 contains 16 residues.

The chain links TRBV9 to TRBJ2-1; the D gene is possibly TRBD2 (6 bases). The CDR3 totals 14 residues. Trimming cost V 0 bases and J 6 bases, with 10 bases left between them. Germline V gene data show CDR1 as SGDLS and CDR2 as YYNGEE. CDR3 sequence reads: CASSVAGTLNEQFF. The CDR3 DNA follows: TGTGCCAGCAGCGTAGCTGGGACTCTCAATGAGCAGTTCTTC.